These 30 T cell receptor beta chains were sequenced from one sample in a study of response to subunit inactivated influenza vaccine. Each CDR3 protein is one row after TCRdb ran MiXCR on the RT-PCR reads. Among more than 550,000 distinct CDR3 sequences, approximately 12% were seen once, and the ten largest hold roughly 10%. Sequenced here: PBMCs from blood, sampled on the day of vaccination. The receptors were gathered from a man aged 45-65 years who received an inactivated influenza vaccine.

This clonotype was detected only a few times. This chain uses TRBV7-2 with TRBJ2-4, with a tentative D call TRBD1 (6 bases). In germline, CDR1 is SGHTA, CDR2 FQGNSA. The CDR3 loop spans 15 amino acids. Trimming pared 5 bases from V and 0 bases from J, leaving 11 bases between. The CDR3 loop is CASSPRGLAKNIQYF. CDR3 nucleotides: TGTGCCAGCAGCCCCAGGGGCCTAGCCAAAAACATTCAGTACTTC.

This clonotype has ten or more counts. The J gene is TRBJ2-7, the V gene TRBV6-1; 9 nucleotides match TRBD2. This CDR3 is 15 amino acids long. CDR1 is MNHNS, CDR2 SASEGT, per germline. V shed 6 bases, J shed 4 bases, and the junction held 10 bases outside the gene matches. CDR3 bases: TGTGCCAGCAGGGGCGATAGCGGGGGCACATACGAGCAGTACTTC. Its translation: CASRGDSGGTYEQYF.

The V call is TRBV5-1, the J call TRBJ2-1; D is unresolved. The germline V gene encodes CDR1 SGHRS and CDR2 YFSETQ. This CDR3 spans 14 amino acids. With 0 bases removed from V and 5 bases from J, the gap between germline ends came to 9 bases. The CDR3 spells CASSLEGDNNEQFF. The CDR3 DNA follows: TGCGCCAGCAGCTTGGAAGGAGACAACAATGAGCAGTTCTTC.

The chain joins TRBV12-3 or TRBV12-4 to TRBJ1-6; D unresolved. V was trimmed by 5 bases and J by 10 bases, leaving 12 bases between them. The CDR3 is 13 residues long. Here the CDR3 DNA reads TGTGCCAGCAGTGTTGGGTATAGCTCACCCCTCCACTTT. Translating gives CASSVGYSSPLHF.

This clonotype came up many times. The chain is built from TRBV5-1 and TRBJ2-7; TRBD2 matches at 7 bases. Germline V gene sequence: CDR1 SGHRS, CDR2 YFSETQ. The CDR3 contains 14 residues. The V segment lost 4 bases and the J segment 1 base; nucleotides outside the gene matches: 5. CDR3 DNA sequence: TGCGCCAGCAGCCCGAGACTAGCTTCCTACGAGCAGTACTTC. Protein: CASSPRLASYEQYF.

This chain uses TRBV3-1 with TRBJ2-1; weak D call: TRBD1 (6 bases). The ends were cut back, 6 bases at V and 6 bases at J, with 18 bases in the middle. This CDR3 comprises 15 residues. Germline CDR1 reads LGHDT; CDR2 reads YNNKEL (reference sequence). The CDR3 nucleotides read TGTGCCAGCAGTCAGAAGGGGGAGATAGTCAATGAGCAGTTCTTC. Protein sequence: CASSQKGEIVNEQFF.

This clonotype was found a few times. The gene calls are TRBV12-3 or TRBV12-4 and TRBJ1-1; no definite D call. The CDR3 has 11 residues. Trimming shortened V by 6 bases and J by 7 bases, and 9 bases separated the two germline ends. The CDR3: CASSGEIEAFF. CDR3 coding DNA: TGTGCCAGCAGCGGGGAGATTGAAGCTTTCTTT.

V usage is TRBV19 and J usage is TRBJ2-3; D is possibly TRBD2 (5 bases). CDR3 length: 15 amino acids. CDR1 is LNHDA, CDR2 SQIVND, per germline (reference sequence). V dropped 6 bases and J dropped 2 bases, with 15 bases sitting between them. The CDR3 DNA sequence: TGTGCCAGTAGCCTAGCAGGACTGAACACAGATACGCAGTATTTT. It codes for CASSLAGLNTDTQYF.

The genes are TRBV5-1 and TRBJ2-7; D remains unclear. V was pared by 2 bases and J by 6 bases, with 12 bases between. The CDR3 is 13 amino acids. Germline V CDR1 and CDR2: SGHRS, YFSETQ. The CDR3 here is CASSFETPSEQYF. In nucleotides, the CDR3 is TGCGCCAGCAGCTTTGAGACCCCGTCCGAGCAGTACTTC.

The rearrangement joins TRBV15 to TRBJ1-6; TRBD1 agrees at 8 bases. There are 15 residues in the CDR3. V gave up 0 bases and J gave up 7 bases; unmatched junction bases: 2. CDR1 is LNHNV and CDR2 is YYDKDF in the germline V gene (reference sequence). CDR3 in amino acids: CATSRDTGGNSPLHF. For the CDR3, the DNA is TGTGCCACCAGCAGAGATACAGGGGGAAATTCACCCCTCCACTTT.

The sample holds a few counts of this clonotype. The chain recombines TRBV12-3 or TRBV12-4 with TRBJ2-2; 7 bases line up with TRBD2. The CDR3 length is 16 residues. The J segment lost 0 bases and the V segment lost 3 bases, leaving 4 bases of the junction unmatched. The CDR3 DNA sequence: TGTGCCAGCAGTTTGGGGGGGGGTACGAACACCGGGGAGCTGTTTTTT. Residues: CASSLGGGTNTGELFF.

V usage is TRBV24-1 and J usage is TRBJ2-1; D possibly corresponds to TRBD1 (7 bases). This CDR3 contains 16 residues. Trimming took 7 bases from V and 6 from J, leaving 21 bases between them. The germline V gene encodes CDR1 KGHDR and CDR2 SFDVKD. In nucleotides, the CDR3 is TGTGCCACCAGCGCCCCAGGGGGGAACCAGCCCAATGAGCAGTTCTTC. Amino acids: CATSAPGGNQPNEQFF.

The chain links TRBV18 to TRBJ1-3; 7 bases map to TRBD1. Germline lookup yields CDR1 KGHSH and CDR2 LQKENI. V shed 3 bases and J 1 base; nucleotides not matched to a gene: 9. This CDR3 region has 17 residues. The CDR3 protein is CASSPIEKGASGNTIYF. The CDR3 DNA follows: TGTGCCAGCTCACCGATTGAAAAGGGGGCATCTGGAAACACCATATATTTT.

The V call is TRBV7-6, the J call TRBJ2-7; 8 bases are a match to TRBD2. Germline V gene lookup returns CDR1 SGHVS and CDR2 FNYEAQ. The V and J ends lost 0 bases and 0 bases, in that order; junction bases with no gene match: 4. This CDR3 comprises 16 residues. CDR3 in amino acids: CASSLATSGRSYEQYF. The DNA of the CDR3 is TGTGCCAGCAGCTTAGCCACTAGCGGACGCTCCTACGAGCAGTACTTC.

The chain is built from TRBV12-3 or TRBV12-4 and TRBJ2-7, with a weak D call TRBD1 (6 bases). Deletions cut 6 bases from V and 4 bases from J, with 16 bases between. This CDR3 comprises 14 residues. The CDR3 nucleotides are TGTGCCAGCAGACAGGGACGAGTGGGGTACGAGCAGTACTTC. Its translation: CASRQGRVGYEQYF.

This clonotype appeared a few times. The gene calls are TRBV5-1 and TRBJ2-1; 8 bases agree with TRBD1. The CDR3 length is 17 residues. The trim removed 4 bases at V and 2 bases at J, leaving 11 bases unmatched. Germline loops: CDR1 SGHRS, CDR2 YFSETQ. In DNA form, the CDR3 reads TGCGCCAGCAGCCCCCCGACAGGGGTCGCTACCTACAATGAGCAGTTCTTC. It codes for CASSPPTGVATYNEQFF.

The V and J genes are TRBV28 and TRBJ2-7; 7 bases map to TRBD2. The V gene end was trimmed by 5 bases and the J gene end by 6 bases; junction bases not matched to a gene: 13. Germline CDR1 and CDR2: MDHEN and SYDVKM. This CDR3 contains 15 residues. The CDR3 sequence: CASSAASGPFLEQYF. DNA of the CDR3: TGTGCCAGCAGTGCAGCTAGCGGCCCCTTCCTCGAGCAGTACTTC.

This clonotype has ten or more counts. The chain has TRBV4-2 and TRBJ2-2; perhaps TRBD2 as D (6 bases). Germline CDR1 reads LGHNA; CDR2 reads YNFKEQ. V was pared by 3 bases and J by 1 base, with 6 bases between. CDR3 length: 14 residues. The CDR3 sequence: CASSQRENTGELFF. The DNA of the CDR3 is TGTGCCAGCAGCCAGCGGGAGAACACCGGGGAGCTGTTTTTT.

The chain carries TRBV5-1 and TRBJ2-6; D is undetermined. CDR1 SGHRS and CDR2 YFSETQ come from the germline V gene. Trimming stripped 7 bases from V and 2 bases from J, with 10 bases between. The CDR3 has 14 residues. The CDR3 region is CASRTVAGANVLTF. In DNA form, the CDR3 reads TGCGCCAGCCGAACAGTAGCTGGGGCCAACGTCCTGACTTTC. The complete variable domain, with remaining parts taken from reference TRBV5-1 and TRBJ2-6, reads KAGVTQTPRYLIKTRGQQVTLSCSPISGHRSVSWYQQTPGQGLQFLFEYFSETQRNKGNFPGRFSGRQFSNSRSEMNVSTLELGDSALYLCASRTVAGANVLTFGAGSRLTVL.

The chain couples TRBV2 to TRBJ2-2; D tentatively reads TRBD1 or TRBD2 (5 bases each). The CDR3 extends over 14 amino acids. Germline V gives CDR1 SNHLY, CDR2 FYNNEI. Trimming stripped 11 bases from V and 2 bases from J, with 15 bases between. CDR3 DNA sequence: TGTGCCTCAGGTCGGGGCGAAAACACCGGGGAGCTGTTTTTT. Translation: CASGRGENTGELFF.

In its sample, this clonotype was seen a few times. This chain connects TRBV18 to TRBJ2-7, with TRBD1 matching over 10 bases. Per the germline V gene, CDR1 is KGHSH and CDR2 is LQKENI. V lost 0 bases to trimming and J lost 0 bases; unmatched junction nucleotides: 8. This CDR3 has 18 amino acids. Here the CDR3 reads CASSPPRTGTGDSYEQYF. The DNA of the CDR3 is TGTGCCAGCTCACCACCAAGAACCGGGACAGGGGACTCCTACGAGCAGTACTTC.

The chain joins TRBV16 to TRBJ2-1; TRBD2 matches at 11 bases. Germline CDR1 and CDR2: KGHSY and FQNENV. Trimming took 2 bases from V and 8 from J; bases not matched to a gene: 11. This CDR3 is 17 amino acids long. DNA of the CDR3: TGTGCCAGCAGCCAAAGCCATAGCGGGAGGGCCGCCTATGAGCAGTTCTTC. It translates to CASSQSHSGRAAYEQFF.

This clonotype has a count of ten or more. The chain links TRBV5-1 to TRBJ1-1, with D hard to call. With 2 bases removed from V and 1 base from J, the gap between germline ends came to 9 bases. Germline assignment: CDR1 SGHRS and CDR2 YFSETQ. The CDR3 runs to 14 residues. CDR3 nucleotides: TGCGCCAGCAGCTTCAGCGGGGAGAACACTGAAGCTTTCTTT. It specifies CASSFSGENTEAFF.

V is TRBV5-6 and J is TRBJ2-7, with 7 bases identical to TRBD1. Germline V gene lookup returns CDR1 SGHDT and CDR2 YYEEEE. V dropped 0 bases and J dropped 2; count of bases not matched to a gene: 8. This CDR3 has 16 residues. For the CDR3, the DNA is TGTGCCAGCAGCTTGGGGACAGGTCCTCTTCCCTACGAGCAGTACTTC. Translating gives CASSLGTGPLPYEQYF.

This rearrangement joins TRBV7-9 to TRBJ2-1; D gene ambiguous. CDR1 and CDR2 (germline): SEHNR, FQNEAQ (reference sequence). This CDR3 spans 13 amino acids. The germline V and J ends were trimmed by 8 bases and 9 bases, with 17 bases remaining between them. CDR3 region: CASALPPGGEQFF. The CDR3 region has the DNA TGTGCCAGCGCCCTACCGCCCGGCGGTGAGCAGTTCTTC.

This clonotype was counted only a few times. CDR3 protein: CAISPGGTDYNSPLHF. CDR3 bases: TGTGCCATCAGTCCAGGGGGGACGGACTATAATTCACCCCTCCACTTT. The chain has TRBV10-3 and TRBJ1-6; 7 bases agree with TRBD1. The CDR3 is 16 residues long. J lost 3 bases, V lost 5 bases, and 7 bases had no gene match. Germline assignment: CDR1 ENHRY and CDR2 SYGVKD.

V is TRBV4-2 and J is TRBJ2-1; the D gene is possibly TRBD2 (5 bases). The CDR3 is made up of 16 amino acids. Trimming took off 2 bases at V and 1 base at J, with 12 bases between the two ends. The V gene's germline CDR1 is LGHNA and CDR2 YNFKEQ. Written as DNA, the CDR3 is TGTGCCAGCAGCCAAACACTTTCGGGATCCTACAATGAGCAGTTCTTC. Its protein product is CASSQTLSGSYNEQFF.

V and J are TRBV9 and TRBJ2-7; D remains unclear. V lost 1 base to trimming and J lost 0 bases, with 8 bases between them. This CDR3 spans 14 amino acids. CDR1 is SGDLS, CDR2 YYNGEE, per germline. CDR3 coding DNA: TGTGCCAGCAGCGTACTTAGTGACTCCTACGAGCAGTACTTC. This sequence encodes CASSVLSDSYEQYF.

At least ten counts were recorded for this clonotype. The CDR3 spells CASSLQLSGANVLTF. CDR3 coding DNA: TGTGCCAGCAGTTTACAGCTCTCTGGGGCCAACGTCCTGACTTTC. J is TRBJ2-6 and V is TRBV7-9; unclear D gene. The germline V gene encodes CDR1 SEHNR and CDR2 FQNEAQ (reference sequence). Trimming removed 6 bases from V and 0 bases from J, with 9 bases in between. This CDR3 is 15 amino acids long.

This chain links TRBV29-1 with TRBJ2-3; maybe TRBD2 (5 bases). The germline V gene has CDR1 SQVTM and CDR2 ANQGSEA. V was cut by 4 bases and J by 12 bases, with 14 bases left in between. The CDR3 sequence is 11 residues long. The CDR3 protein is CSVVVGSSQYF. In DNA form, the CDR3 reads TGCAGCGTTGTAGTTGGGAGCTCCCAGTATTTT.